A selection of T cell receptor beta chains follows, all from one sample in a study of cytomegalovirus exposure and HLA in healthy donors. Sequencing was performed with immunoSEQ multiplex PCR; in TCRdb, only in-frame clones are kept and a portion is missing. The sample lists about 100,000 clones, more than 70% occurring once. Sequenced input: PBMCs. These receptors all stem from a woman aged 55-70 years in good health and CMV-seropositive. CDR3s include the opening cysteine and the closing phenylalanine or tryptophan. The D gene is left open where the match is weak. Part of the rows lack a size; the others show once, few, many or a class for expanded clones.

v_gene: TRBV7-3; d_gene: TRBD2; abundance: once; j_gene: TRBJ2-1; CDR3nt: TGTGCCAGCAGCCCGGGACTAGCGGGCTTAGGTGAGCAGTTCTTC; CDR3aa: CASSPGLAGLGEQFF
v_gene: TRBV5-5; d_gene: -; abundance: few; j_gene: TRBJ2-7; CDR3nt: TGTGCCAGCAGCTGGGAGTGGGTGGCGGAGCAGTACTTC; CDR3aa: CASSWEWVAEQYF
v_gene: TRBV5-4; d_gene: TRBD1; abundance: few; j_gene: TRBJ2-7; CDR3nt: TGTGCCAGCAGCTTGCAGGGGGCGTACGAGCAGTACTTC; CDR3aa: CASSLQGAYEQYF
v_gene: TRBV18; d_gene: -; abundance: -; j_gene: TRBJ1-1; CDR3nt: TGTGCCAGCTCACCAAGACTACAGGGAATGAACACTGAAGCTTTCTTT; CDR3aa: CASSPRLQGMNTEAFF
v_gene: TRBV6-5; d_gene: -; abundance: once; j_gene: TRBJ2-1; CDR3nt: TGTGCCAGCAGTATAAGCGGTACCTCCTACAATGAGCAGTTCTTC; CDR3aa: CASSISGTSYNEQFF
v_gene: TRBV30; d_gene: TRBD1; abundance: -; j_gene: TRBJ2-7; CDR3nt: TGTGCCTGGAGTCTGACAGGGACGACCTACGAGCAGTACTTC; CDR3aa: CAWSLTGTTYEQYF
v_gene: TRBV28; d_gene: TRBD1; abundance: -; j_gene: TRBJ1-2; CDR3nt: TGTGCCAGCAGGCCGACGACAGGGGGCGCATACTATGGCTACACCTTC; CDR3aa: CASRPTTGGAYYGYTF
v_gene: TRBV27; d_gene: -; abundance: -; j_gene: TRBJ1-6; CDR3nt: TGTGCCAGCACTCTTAGGACGGGTGCGGGTTCACCCCTCCACTTT; CDR3aa: CASTLRTGAGSPLHF
v_gene: TRBV9; d_gene: TRBD1; abundance: few; j_gene: TRBJ2-7; CDR3nt: TGTGCCAGCAGCGCTCCGGGACAGGGAAATACCTACGAGCAGTACTTC; CDR3aa: CASSAPGQGNTYEQYF
v_gene: TRBV29-1; d_gene: TRBD1; abundance: -; j_gene: TRBJ2-7; CDR3nt: TGCAGCGTTGGGGACAGGGGTTTAGGAGAGCAGTACTTC; CDR3aa: CSVGDRGLGEQYF
v_gene: TRBV19; d_gene: -; abundance: -; j_gene: TRBJ2-1; CDR3nt: TGCGCCAGTAGTTCCACCGGGACCTACAATGAGCAGTTCTTC; CDR3aa: CASSSTGTYNEQFF
v_gene: TRBV7-9; d_gene: TRBD1; abundance: -; j_gene: TRBJ1-4; CDR3nt: TGTGCCAGCAGCTTAGAGGGGACAGCTACTAATGAAAAACTGTTTTTT; CDR3aa: CASSLEGTATNEKLFF
v_gene: TRBV5-4; d_gene: TRBD2; abundance: -; j_gene: TRBJ2-7; CDR3nt: TGTGCCAGCAGCTTGGCTAGCGGGCCGTACGAGCAGTACTTC; CDR3aa: CASSLASGPYEQYF
v_gene: TRBV30; d_gene: -; abundance: once; j_gene: TRBJ1-5; CDR3nt: TGTGCCTGGAGTGTATCGGGGGGTCAGCCCCAGCATTTT; CDR3aa: CAWSVSGGQPQHF
v_gene: TRBV30; d_gene: -; abundance: -; j_gene: TRBJ2-3; CDR3nt: TGTGCCTGGCCCGACACCTCTAGCACAGATACGCAGTATTTT; CDR3aa: CAWPDTSSTDTQYF
v_gene: TRBV2; d_gene: TRBD1; abundance: -; j_gene: TRBJ1-5; CDR3nt: TGTGCCAGCAGACCGGGACAGGGTTATAGCAATCAGCCCCAGCATTTT; CDR3aa: CASRPGQGYSNQPQHF
v_gene: TRBV19; d_gene: TRBD2; abundance: -; j_gene: TRBJ2-1; CDR3nt: TGTGCCAGTAGTATGAATTCGGCGGGAGGGTTTGACAATGAGCAGTTCTTC; CDR3aa: CASSMNSAGGFDNEQFF
v_gene: TRBV5-1; d_gene: -; abundance: -; j_gene: TRBJ2-2; CDR3nt: TGCGCCAGCAGCTCCTCAGGGGCCCACACCGGGGAGCTGTTTTTT; CDR3aa: CASSSSGAHTGELFF
v_gene: TRBV29-1; d_gene: -; abundance: -; j_gene: TRBJ2-3; CDR3nt: TGCAGCGTTGAAGACCCCCACGAGGGCTATGGCACAGATACGCAGTATTTT; CDR3aa: CSVEDPHEGYGTDTQYF
v_gene: TRBV5-1; d_gene: TRBD1; abundance: -; j_gene: TRBJ2-7; CDR3nt: TGCGCCAGCAGCTTAGTTCGACAGGGCGAAGAGCAGTACTTC; CDR3aa: CASSLVRQGEEQYF
v_gene: TRBV27; d_gene: -; abundance: -; j_gene: TRBJ2-7; CDR3nt: TGTGCCAGCAAGAGAGCATCGTCCTACGAGCAGTACTTC; CDR3aa: CASKRASSYEQYF
v_gene: TRBV29-1; d_gene: -; abundance: -; j_gene: TRBJ2-3; CDR3nt: TGCAGCGTCGCACCGGGAGCTCCGAGGACAGATACGCAGTATTTT; CDR3aa: CSVAPGAPRTDTQYF
v_gene: TRBV6-5; d_gene: TRBD2; abundance: few; j_gene: TRBJ2-7; CDR3nt: TGTGCCAGCACCATGGGACTAGCGGGAGGCGAGCAGTACTTC; CDR3aa: CASTMGLAGGEQYF
v_gene: TRBV7-9; d_gene: TRBD1; abundance: -; j_gene: TRBJ1-1; CDR3nt: TGTGCCAGCAGCACAGAGACAGGGCCGACGAACACTGAAGCTTTCTTT; CDR3aa: CASSTETGPTNTEAFF
v_gene: TRBV5-5; d_gene: -; abundance: few; j_gene: TRBJ1-5; CDR3nt: TGTGCCAGCAGCTTGGTTTTTTCGGGGAGAAGCAATCAGCCCCAGCATTTT; CDR3aa: CASSLVFSGRSNQPQHF
v_gene: TRBV15; d_gene: TRBD1; abundance: -; j_gene: TRBJ1-5; CDR3nt: TGTGCCACCAGCAGTGGACAGGGCTATAGCAATCAGCCCCAGCATTTT; CDR3aa: CATSSGQGYSNQPQHF
v_gene: TRBV29-1; d_gene: -; abundance: -; j_gene: TRBJ1-2; CDR3nt: TGCAGCGTTGAGGTGGGGCGAGATAACTATGGCTACACCTTC; CDR3aa: CSVEVGRDNYGYTF
v_gene: TRBV7-9; d_gene: TRBD1; abundance: -; j_gene: TRBJ1-1; CDR3nt: TGTGCCAGCAGCCCACGGGACAGGGGAGAAGCTTTCTTT; CDR3aa: CASSPRDRGEAFF